The source of this T cell receptor (beta chain) is a study of control samples from healthy donors and cancer patients. This CDR3 is 15 amino acids long. The ends lost 4 bases at V and 6 bases at J; junction bases unmatched: 9. Germline V gene data show CDR1 as SNHLY and CDR2 as FYNNEI. The assay was immunoSEQ multiplex PCR, and TCRdb's table has in-frame clones only and misses some. The sample has 150,000 to 200,000 clones, about 90% seen once. This clonotype originated in a man under 40 in good health. Sample: blood. The chain has TRBV2 and TRBJ2-7; 10 positions match TRBD1. CDR3 sequence reads: CASSVDRGQRSEQYF. In nucleotides, the CDR3 is TGTGCCAGCAGTGTAGACAGGGGGCAACGTTCCGAGCAGTACTTC.